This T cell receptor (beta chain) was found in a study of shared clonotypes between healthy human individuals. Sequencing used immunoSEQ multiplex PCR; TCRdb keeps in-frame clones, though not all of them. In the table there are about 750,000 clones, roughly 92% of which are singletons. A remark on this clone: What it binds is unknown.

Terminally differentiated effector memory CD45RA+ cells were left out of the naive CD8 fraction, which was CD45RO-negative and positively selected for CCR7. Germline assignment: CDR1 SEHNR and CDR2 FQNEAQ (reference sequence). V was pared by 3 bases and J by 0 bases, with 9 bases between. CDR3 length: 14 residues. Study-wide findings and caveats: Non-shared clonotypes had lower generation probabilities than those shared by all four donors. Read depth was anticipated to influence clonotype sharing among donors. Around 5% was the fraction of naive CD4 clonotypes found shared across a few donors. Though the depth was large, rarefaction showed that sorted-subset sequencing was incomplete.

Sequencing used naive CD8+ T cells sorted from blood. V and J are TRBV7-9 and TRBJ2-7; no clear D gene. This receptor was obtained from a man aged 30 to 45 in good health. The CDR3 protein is CASSLGVRSYEQYF. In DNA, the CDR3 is TGTGCCAGCAGCTTGGGTGTTCGCTCCTACGAGCAGTACTTC.